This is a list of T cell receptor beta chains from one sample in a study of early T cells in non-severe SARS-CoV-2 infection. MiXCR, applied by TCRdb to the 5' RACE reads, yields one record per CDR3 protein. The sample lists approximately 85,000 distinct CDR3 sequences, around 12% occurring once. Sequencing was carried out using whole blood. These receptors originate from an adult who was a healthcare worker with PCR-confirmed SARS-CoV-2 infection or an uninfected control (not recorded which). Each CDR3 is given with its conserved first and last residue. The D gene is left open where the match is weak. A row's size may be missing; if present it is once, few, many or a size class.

CDR3 protein: CSASTSTDTQYF
CDR3 DNA: TGCAGTGCTAGTACTAGCACAGATACGCAGTATTTT
J gene: TRBJ2-3
D gene: .
V gene: TRBV20-1
clone size: few

CDR3 protein: CASSESGGRAAFF
CDR3 DNA: TGCGCCAGCAGTGAGTCCGGGGGCAGGGCGGCTTTCTTT
J gene: TRBJ1-1
D gene: .
V gene: TRBV10-1
clone size: .

CDR3 protein: CASSWRDSYNEQFF
CDR3 DNA: TGTGCCAGCAGCTGGCGGGACAGCTACAATGAGCAGTTCTTC
J gene: TRBJ2-1
D gene: .
V gene: TRBV7-9
clone size: few

CDR3 protein: CSALDTPCQFF
CDR3 DNA: TGCAGTGCCCTTGACACCCCGTGTCAGTTCTTC
J gene: TRBJ2-1
D gene: .
V gene: TRBV20-1
clone size: .

CDR3 protein: CSATGERNTQYF
CDR3 DNA: TGCAGTGCGACGGGGGAGCGCAATACGCAGTATTTT
J gene: TRBJ2-3
D gene: .
V gene: TRBV20-1
clone size: .

CDR3 protein: CASSPRQGDNEQFF
CDR3 DNA: TGTGCCAGCAGCCCAAGACAGGGGGACAATGAGCAGTTCTTC
J gene: TRBJ2-1
D gene: TRBD1
V gene: TRBV27
clone size: many

CDR3 protein: CSVGSGWDTDTQYF
CDR3 DNA: TGCAGCGTTGGGTCCGGGTGGGACACAGATACGCAGTATTTT
J gene: TRBJ2-3
D gene: .
V gene: TRBV29-1
clone size: .

CDR3 protein: CASRRAQDLVQAEQYF
CDR3 DNA: TGTGCCAGCAGACGGGCCCAGGACTTGGTTCAAGCCGAGCAGTACTTC
J gene: TRBJ2-7
D gene: .
V gene: TRBV6-5
clone size: many

CDR3 protein: CASSLPNYGYTF
CDR3 DNA: TGTGCCAGCAGTTTACCTAACTATGGCTACACCTTC
J gene: TRBJ1-2
D gene: .
V gene: TRBV12-3/TRBV12-4
clone size: few

CDR3 protein: CSATSAGVTDTQYF
CDR3 DNA: TGCAGTGCTACCTCAGCGGGAGTCACAGATACGCAGTATTTT
J gene: TRBJ2-3
D gene: TRBD2
V gene: TRBV20-1
clone size: many

CDR3 protein: CASSPLEVSGTEAFF
CDR3 DNA: TGTGCCAGCTCACCCCTCGAGGTGTCTGGCACTGAAGCTTTCTTT
J gene: TRBJ1-1
D gene: .
V gene: TRBV18
clone size: .

CDR3 protein: CASSAGQLYEQYF
CDR3 DNA: TGTGCCAGCAGTGCGGGACAGCTTTACGAGCAGTACTTC
J gene: TRBJ2-7
D gene: TRBD1
V gene: TRBV2
clone size: few